Below are 19 T cell receptor beta chains sequenced from a single sample in a study of regulatory T cells in long-lasting Graves disease (dated by TCRdb to the early 2020s). In the paper's terms, the time point label means: newly diagnosed GD, antithyroid drugs for less than 3 months. For both TCR sequencing and RNA sequencing, RNA was extracted from PBMCs using TRIzol. Libraries were built with multiplex PCR. The sequencing machine was an Illumina HiSeq 4000. TCR beta libraries were built with iRepertoire HTBI primers and Arm-PCR amplification of CDR3 regions. In TCRdb, the public reads were trimmed at Q25 with fastp and aligned with MiXCR, with productive beta chains retained. Entries that share a CDR3 protein sequence are merged under the most common genes and DNA. The sample table holds about 540,000 distinct CDR3 sequences, of which approximately 13% were seen once. The ten largest clonotypes hold 10% of the sample.

The same specimen was also included in a second study, on T cells in Graves' hyperthyroidism and ophthalmopathy.

Material: peripheral blood mononuclear cells (PBMCs), obtained at new diagnosis, from a patient treated with antithyroid drugs. These receptor sequences come from a man younger than 40 with Graves disease. Donor details come from another sample of the same person, matched by shared clones.

This clonotype was seen ten or more times. This chain's CDR3 is CASSFPASGDTQYF. The CDR3 bases are TGCGCCAGCAGCTTCCCGGCTAGCGGAGATACGCAGTATTTT. This chain links TRBV5-1 with TRBJ2-3; 7 positions match TRBD2. The CDR3 extends over 14 amino acids. The ends lost 2 bases at V and 5 bases at J; junction bases unmatched: 5. Per the germline V gene, CDR1 is SGHRS and CDR2 is YFSETQ.

This clonotype was observed at least ten times. The chain is built from TRBV2 and TRBJ2-1, with 7 bases that match TRBD1. CDR1 and CDR2 from the germline V gene are SNHLY and FYNNEI. The CDR3 extends over 13 amino acids. V trimming: 6 bases; J trimming: 8 bases; junction bases outside the gene matches: 7. CDR3 residues: CASRHWTGDEQFF. The CDR3 coding sequence is TGTGCCAGCAGACACTGGACAGGCGATGAGCAGTTCTTC.

Ten or more counts support this clonotype. This chain joins TRBV12-3 or TRBV12-4 and TRBJ1-2; no definite D call. The germline V and J ends were trimmed by 1 base and 7 bases, with 10 bases remaining between them. The CDR3 length is 13 residues. CDR3 DNA: TGTGCCAGCAGTTTAGTAGAGGGAGGTGGCTACACCTTC. It is translated as CASSLVEGGGYTF.

This clonotype was counted at least ten times. This chain uses TRBV5-1 with TRBJ1-1; D remains ambiguous. The CDR3 sequence is 13 residues long. CDR1 SGHRS and CDR2 YFSETQ come from the germline V gene. V gave up 4 bases and J gave up 3 bases, with 10 bases separating them. CDR3 DNA: TGCGCCAGCAGCATACCAGGACACACTGAAGCTTTCTTT. It specifies CASSIPGHTEAFF.

This clonotype was counted a single time. V is TRBV24-1 and J is TRBJ2-5, with 9 bases that match TRBD1. Germline values: CDR1 KGHDR, CDR2 SFDVKD. CDR3 length: 16 residues. V lost 4 bases to trimming and J lost 2 bases; unmatched junction nucleotides: 7. CDR3 amino acids: CATSDSPGQGQETQYF. Here the CDR3 DNA reads TGTGCCACCAGTGACTCTCCGGGACAGGGACAAGAGACCCAGTACTTC.

The chain has TRBV7-9 and TRBJ2-3; 9 bases line up with TRBD2. Trimming cost V 1 base and J 3 bases; bases outside gene matches: 5. Germline values: CDR1 SEHNR, CDR2 FQNEAQ (reference sequence). CDR3 length: 16 residues. CDR3 in DNA: TGTGCCAGCAGCTTAGAGCCAGCGGGAGGTACAGATACGCAGTATTTT. Translation: CASSLEPAGGTDTQYF. Full variable domain (outside the CDR3, taken from reference TRBV7-9 and TRBJ2-3): DTGVSQNPRHKITKRGQNVTFRCDPISEHNRLYWYRQTLGQGPEFLTYFQNEAQLEKSRLLSDRFSAERPKGSFSTLEIQRTEQGDSAMYLCASSLEPAGGTDTQYFGPGTRLTVL.

This clonotype was counted between two and nine times. The chain has TRBV4-1 and TRBJ1-6; 7 bases are shared with TRBD1. Unmatched junction bases numbered 7, after V lost 4 bases and J lost 7 bases. Germline CDR1 MGHRA, CDR2 YSYEKL. This CDR3 is built from 15 residues. CDR3 region: CASSLRGLGNSPLHF. CDR3 sequence (DNA): TGCGCCAGCAGCCTGAGGGGGCTAGGAAATTCACCCCTCCACTTT.

The table lists this clonotype with many counts. The V call is TRBV3-1, the J call TRBJ2-5, with unresolved D. The CDR3 extends over 15 amino acids. The germline V and J ends were trimmed by 0 bases and 3 bases, with 11 bases remaining between them. From germline, CDR1 is LGHDT and CDR2 YNNKEL (reference sequence). In nucleotides, the CDR3 is TGTGCCAGCAGCCAAGATCTCTGGGCAAAAGAGACCCAGTACTTC. It is translated as CASSQDLWAKETQYF.

This clonotype has only a few counts. The chain employs TRBV6-2 or TRBV6-3 and TRBJ2-3; 13 nucleotides match TRBD2. CDR1 and CDR2 (germline): MNHEY, SVGEGT. The trim removed 8 bases at V and 4 bases at J, leaving 3 bases unmatched. The CDR3 sequence is 14 residues long. CDR3 residues: CASGLAGVADTQYF. The CDR3 DNA sequence: TGTGCCAGCGGACTAGCGGGAGTAGCAGATACGCAGTATTTT.

The V gene is TRBV5-8, the J gene TRBJ1-5; D not certain. This CDR3 spans 15 amino acids. CDR1 is SGHTS, CDR2 YDEGEE, per germline. V lost 4 bases to trimming and J lost 4 bases, with 15 bases between them. Here the CDR3 reads CASSRGDPGNQPQHF. In DNA form, the CDR3 reads TGTGCCAGCAGCCGAGGCGACCCCGGGAATCAGCCCCAGCATTTT.

This clonotype was recorded at least ten times. The chain uses TRBV10-3 and TRBJ1-1; D is possibly TRBD1 (6 bases). In germline, CDR1 is ENHRY, CDR2 SYGVKD. V dropped 0 bases and J dropped 5 bases, with 13 bases sitting between them. CDR3 length: 15 residues. In DNA form, the CDR3 reads TGTGCCATCAGTGAGTCACCGGGGGCGCGAACTGAAGCTTTCTTT. Protein sequence: CAISESPGARTEAFF.

This clonotype was counted between two and nine times. This may be a read error, as it is one base from a much larger clone. The CDR3 loop reads CASSGETEATDTQYF. In nucleotides, the CDR3 is TGTGCCAGCAGTGGTGAGACAGAGGCCACAGATACGCAGTATTTT. V is TRBV2 and J is TRBJ2-3, with D possibly being TRBD1 (5 bases). The germline gives CDR1 SNHLY, CDR2 FYNNEI. Trimming left V 4 bases short and J 2 bases short, with 13 bases between. This CDR3 has 15 residues.

The genes are TRBV20-1 and TRBJ2-2, with TRBD1 matching over 7 bases. The CDR3 has 15 residues. Germline-derived CDR1 and CDR2 are DFQATT and SNEGSKA (reference sequence). Trimming removed 3 bases from V and 2 bases from J; junction bases left unmatched: 6. CDR3 bases: TGCAGTGCTAGTAGAGACAGGGACAACACCGGGGAGCTGTTTTTT. It encodes CSASRDRDNTGELFF.

There are many counts of this clonotype. The V and J genes are TRBV7-8 and TRBJ2-5, with TRBD1 matching over 7 bases. The V gene end was trimmed by 7 bases and the J gene end by 4 bases; junction bases not matched to a gene: 9. Germline V lookup: CDR1 SGHVS, CDR2 FQNEAQ. The CDR3 contains 14 residues. The DNA of the CDR3 is TGTGCCAGCATCCCCACCCGACAGGGAGAGACCCAGTACTTC. This encodes CASIPTRQGETQYF.

Note on this clonotype: A much bigger clone sits one base away, suggesting this may be a read error. The CDR3 coding sequence is TGTGCCAGCAGCTTACTCAGCGGGAGGGCGGATGAGCAGTACTTC. It yields the protein CASSLLSGRADEQYF. J is TRBJ2-7 and V is TRBV7-7; 10 bases map to TRBD2. J lost 7 bases, V lost 2 bases, and 8 bases had no gene match. The CDR3 length is 15 residues. Germline CDR1 and CDR2: SSHAT and FNYEAQ (reference sequence).

This clonotype was found many times. V usage is TRBV10-3 and J usage is TRBJ2-1; 13 bases fit TRBD2. Germline V lookup: CDR1 ENHRY, CDR2 SYGVKD. The V and J ends lost 6 bases and 5 bases, in that order; junction bases with no gene match: 10. The CDR3 is 17 amino acids. The CDR3 nucleotides read TGTGCCATCAGCCTAGATGGCGGGACTAGCGGGAACAATGAGCAGTTCTTC. The encoded protein is CAISLDGGTSGNNEQFF.

This clonotype showed up many times. The chain is built from TRBV29-1 and TRBJ2-3; D remains unclear. The CDR3 runs to 11 residues. Germline loops: CDR1 SQVTM, CDR2 ANQGSEA. With 7 bases removed from V and 8 bases from J, the gap between germline ends came to 13 bases. CDR3 region: CSGRRLLTQYF. In nucleotides, the CDR3 is TGCAGCGGAAGACGGCTTCTTACGCAGTATTTT.

The chain carries TRBV10-3 and TRBJ2-3, with D hard to call. Per the germline V gene, CDR1 is ENHRY and CDR2 is SYGVKD. The CDR3 is 14 residues long. Trimming took off 0 bases at V and 0 bases at J, with 4 bases between the two ends. For the CDR3, the DNA is TGTGCCATCAGTGAGTCAGGTAGCACAGATACGCAGTATTTT. Translation: CAISESGSTDTQYF.

This chain joins TRBV7-2 and TRBJ2-3; the D call may be TRBD1 or TRBD2 (5 bases each). CDR1 and CDR2 (germline): SGHTA, FQGNSA. This CDR3 is built from 14 residues. V was pared by 5 bases and J by 3 bases, with 12 bases between. The CDR3: CASSRPGRTDTQYF. The DNA for the CDR3 is TGTGCCAGCAGCCGACCGGGACGAACAGATACGCAGTATTTT.